This T cell receptor beta chain came from a study of T cell responses to AZD1222 COVID-19 vaccine. Clones were sequenced by immunoSEQ multiplex PCR, and TCRdb holds only the in-frame ones, with some missing. Of over 95,000 clones listed, roughly 90% are singletons. This clone was seen more than once but under ten times. Its antigen is undetermined. Unmatched junction bases numbered 10, after V lost 5 bases and J lost 3 bases. Looked up from germline, CDR1 is SGHVS and CDR2 is FQNEAQ. This CDR3 is built from 16 residues. Study-level findings and limits: Sampling that yielded the repertoires occurred only after the peak T cell response. Close to half of spike-specific TCRs reportedly recognize unmutated variant regions. Researchers report vaccine-associated CD4 TCRs spanning spike, with dominance at 160-218 and 743-854.

The sequence was obtained from an adult who received the AZD1222 COVID-19 vaccine. The specimen was peripheral blood, collected 28 days after the second AZD1222 dose. The gene calls are TRBV7-8 and TRBJ1-5, with 7 nucleotides matching TRBD1. The CDR3 region is CASSRRRDSPNQPQHF. The CDR3, as DNA: TGTGCCAGCAGCCGTCGCCGGGACAGTCCCAATCAGCCCCAGCATTTT.